This TCR beta chain appears in the sequencing data of a study of Graves' ophthalmopathy and Graves' hyperthyroidism. This clonotype was counted at least ten times. Beta-chain TCR CDR3 regions were amplified from RNA transcripts. RT-PCR with HTBI primers came first, then second-round multiplex PCR. From the multiplex PCR reads, TCRdb called clonotypes with MiXCR, one entry per CDR3 protein. The sample includes about 210,000 distinct CDR3 sequences, under 30% of them seen just once. Germline CDR1 reads MNHEY; CDR2 reads SVGEGT. V was cut by 8 bases and J by 8 bases, with 18 bases left in between. This CDR3 spans 13 amino acids.

The sequenced sample consisted of peripheral blood. The clonotype comes from a man between 45 and 60 years old with Graves' ophthalmopathy. The rearrangement joins TRBV6-2 or TRBV6-3 to TRBJ1-2; D may be TRBD1 (5 bases). This CDR3 reads CASSLGGSQGYTF. The CDR3 nucleotides are TGTGCCAGCTCCCTTGGGGGATCGCAAGGCTACACCTTC.